This T cell receptor beta chain was captured in a study of blood T cells in healthy people across ages. Study-wide context: Template switching caught about one barcoded beta molecule for each two T cells. Findings and caveats of the study: The percentage of naive T cells correlated strongly with TCR beta diversity.

For this clonotype: Its cognate antigen is unknown.

Primed by a sample-barcoded 5' primer and a J-beta primer mix, a second PCR proceeded for 7 to 11 cycles. TCRdb recomputed calls from the 5' RACE reads with MiXCR, one row per CDR3 protein. This repertoire shows 1 million to 1.2 million distinct CDR3 sequences, 35% to 45% found once; its top ten account for under 15%. There are 16 residues in the CDR3. Germline CDR1 SGHAT, CDR2 FQNNGV. V shed 1 base and J shed 2 bases, with 11 bases lying between them. This TCR was recovered from a man between 18 and 29 years old in good health. The sample taken for sequencing was blood. The chain recombines TRBV11-2 with TRBJ2-2; weak D call: TRBD1 (5 bases). DNA of the CDR3: TGTGCCAGCAGCTTAGGTTACAGGCCTAACACCGGGGAGCTGTTTTTT. It yields the protein CASSLGYRPNTGELFF.